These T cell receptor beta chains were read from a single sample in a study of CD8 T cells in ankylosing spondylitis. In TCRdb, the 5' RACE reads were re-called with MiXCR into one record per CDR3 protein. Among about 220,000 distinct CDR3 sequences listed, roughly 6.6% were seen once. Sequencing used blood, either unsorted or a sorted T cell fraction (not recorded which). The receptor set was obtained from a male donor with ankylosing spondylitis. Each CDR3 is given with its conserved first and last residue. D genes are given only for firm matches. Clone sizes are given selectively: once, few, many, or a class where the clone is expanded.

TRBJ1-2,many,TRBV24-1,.,TGTGCCACCAGTGATACGGAGTATAACTATGGCTACACCTTC,CATSDTEYNYGYTF
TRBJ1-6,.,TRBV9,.,TGTGCCAGCAGCGTAACGGGGACACCATCTTATAATTCACCCCTCCACTTT,CASSVTGTPSYNSPLHF
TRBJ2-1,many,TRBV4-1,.,TGCGCCAGCAGCCAAGATCAAACTAGCCCGAGCTCCTACAATGAGCAGTTCTTC,CASSQDQTSPSSYNEQFF
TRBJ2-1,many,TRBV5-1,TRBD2,TGCGCCAGCCGGTTGGGGAGGGAACCCCACAATGAGCAGTTCTTC,CASRLGREPHNEQFF
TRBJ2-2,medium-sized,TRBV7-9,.,TGTGCCAGCAGCTTTTACCCCGGGGAGCTGTTTTTT,CASSFYPGELFF
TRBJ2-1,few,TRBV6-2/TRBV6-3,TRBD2,TGTGCCAGCAGTTTACCGGGACTAGCGGAGTACAATGAGCAGTTCTTC,CASSLPGLAEYNEQFF
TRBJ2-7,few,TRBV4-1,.,TGCGCCAGCAAGCTGGACAGCGGGACCTACGAGCAGTACTTC,CASKLDSGTYEQYF
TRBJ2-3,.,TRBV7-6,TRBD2,TGTGCCAGCAGCTTACTAGCGGGCCAAAGCACAGATACGCAGTATTTT,CASSLLAGQSTDTQYF
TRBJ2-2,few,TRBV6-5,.,TGTGCCAGCAGTTACCTCACCGGGGCGGCAATTAGGAACACCGGGGAGCTGTTTTTT,CASSYLTGAAIRNTGELFF
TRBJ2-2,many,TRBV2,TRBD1,TGTGCCAGCAGTGAGTTCTCGGTCAGGGGGCATCGCACCGGGGAGCTGTTTTTT,CASSEFSVRGHRTGELFF
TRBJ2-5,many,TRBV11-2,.,TGTGCCAGCAGCTTAGGCGGGACAGCGGCCCAGTACTTC,CASSLGGTAAQYF
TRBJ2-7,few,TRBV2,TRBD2,TGTGCCAGCAGTGACCAGCGGGGGGACCGCGAGCAGTACTTC,CASSDQRGDREQYF